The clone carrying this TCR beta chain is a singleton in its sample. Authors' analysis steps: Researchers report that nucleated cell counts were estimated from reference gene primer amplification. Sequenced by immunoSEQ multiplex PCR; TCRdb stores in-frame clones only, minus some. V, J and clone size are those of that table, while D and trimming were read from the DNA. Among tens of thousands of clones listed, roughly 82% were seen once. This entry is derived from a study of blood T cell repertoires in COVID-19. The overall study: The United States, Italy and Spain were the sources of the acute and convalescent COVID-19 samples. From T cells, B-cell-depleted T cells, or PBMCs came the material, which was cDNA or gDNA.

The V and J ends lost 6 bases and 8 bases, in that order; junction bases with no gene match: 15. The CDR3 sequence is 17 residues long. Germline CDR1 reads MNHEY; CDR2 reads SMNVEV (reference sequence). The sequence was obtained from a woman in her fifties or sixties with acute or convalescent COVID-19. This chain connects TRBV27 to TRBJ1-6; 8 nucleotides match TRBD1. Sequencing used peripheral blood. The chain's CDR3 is CASSMSYSDREHSPLHF. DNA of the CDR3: TGTGCCAGCAGCATGTCCTACTCGGACAGGGAACATTCACCCCTCCACTTT.